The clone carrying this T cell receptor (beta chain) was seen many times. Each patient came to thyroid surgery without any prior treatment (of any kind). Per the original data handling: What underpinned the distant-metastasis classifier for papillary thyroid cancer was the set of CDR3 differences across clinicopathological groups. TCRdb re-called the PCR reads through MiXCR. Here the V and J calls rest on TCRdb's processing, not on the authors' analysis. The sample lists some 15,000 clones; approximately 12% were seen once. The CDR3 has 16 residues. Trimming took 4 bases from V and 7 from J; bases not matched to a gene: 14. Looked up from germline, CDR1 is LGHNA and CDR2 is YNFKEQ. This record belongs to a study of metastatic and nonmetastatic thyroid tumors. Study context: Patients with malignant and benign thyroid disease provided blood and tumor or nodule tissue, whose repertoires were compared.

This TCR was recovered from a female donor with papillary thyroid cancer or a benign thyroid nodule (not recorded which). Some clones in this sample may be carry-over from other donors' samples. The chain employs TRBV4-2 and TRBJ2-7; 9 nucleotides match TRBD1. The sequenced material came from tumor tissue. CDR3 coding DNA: TGTGCCAGCAGCCCGCAGCAGGGACAGGGAAGACGGGAGCAGTACTTC. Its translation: CASSPQQGQGRREQYF.